Sequencing of this T cell receptor beta chain was carried out in a study of OX40 agonist ivuxolimab in advanced cancers. Study context: Patients received ivuxolimab, an agonistic anti-OX40 (CD134) antibody. Averaging roughly 60 years in age, with a range of 23 to 79, the cohort was about 85% male. Among those treated, three patients had partial responses, one with hepatocellular carcinoma and two with cutaneous melanoma.

Repertoires were generated with immunoSEQ multiplex PCR, while TCRdb's copy carries only in-frame clones and drops some. The sample lists 50,000 to 65,000 clones, about 89% occurring once. Germline values: CDR1 MNHEY, CDR2 SMNVEV (reference sequence). V lost 5 bases and J lost 5, with 16 bases in between. The CDR3 has 14 amino acids. The source was CD4+ or CD8+ T cells sorted from blood, collected in a trial of the OX40 agonist ivuxolimab. This clonotype was obtained from an adult with an advanced solid tumor such as melanoma, head and neck, liver or kidney cancer. The chain uses TRBV27 and TRBJ2-7, with a weak D call TRBD1 (6 bases). DNA of the CDR3: TGTGCCAGCAGTCTCCGAGCAGGGGTTGACGAGCAGTACTTC. It specifies CASSLRAGVDEQYF.